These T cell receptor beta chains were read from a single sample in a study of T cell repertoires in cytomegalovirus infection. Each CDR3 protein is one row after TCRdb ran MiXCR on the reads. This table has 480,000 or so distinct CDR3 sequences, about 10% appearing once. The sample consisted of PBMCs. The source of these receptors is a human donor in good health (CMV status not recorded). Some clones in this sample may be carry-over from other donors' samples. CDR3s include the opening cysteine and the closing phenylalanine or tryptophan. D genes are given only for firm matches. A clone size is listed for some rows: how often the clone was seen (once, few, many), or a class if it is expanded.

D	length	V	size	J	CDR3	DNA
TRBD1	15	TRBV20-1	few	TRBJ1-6	CSARPPGQKNSPLHF	TGCAGTGCTAGACCTCCGGGACAGAAGAATTCACCCCTCCACTTT
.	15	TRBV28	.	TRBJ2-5	CASSTHRVFQETQYF	TGTGCCAGCAGTACACACAGGGTATTCCAAGAGACCCAGTACTTC
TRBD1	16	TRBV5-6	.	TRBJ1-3	CASSSVGTASGNTIYF	TGTGCCAGCAGTAGCGTCGGGACAGCCTCTGGAAACACCATATATTTT
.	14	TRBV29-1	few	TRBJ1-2	CSVGGTDTYYGYTF	TGCAGCGTTGGCGGGACGGATACCTACTATGGCTACACCTTC
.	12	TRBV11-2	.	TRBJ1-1	CASSLGSGEAFF	TGTGCCAGCAGCTTAGGGAGTGGTGAAGCTTTCTTT
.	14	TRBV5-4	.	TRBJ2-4	CASSLQDALNIQYF	TGTGCCAGCAGCTTACAGGACGCCTTGAACATTCAGTACTTC
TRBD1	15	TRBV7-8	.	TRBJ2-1	CASSFRDRGVDERFF	TGTGCCAGCAGCTTCCGGGACAGGGGGGTAGATGAGCGGTTCTTC
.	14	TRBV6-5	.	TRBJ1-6	CASSPRTGNSPLHF	TGTGCCAGCAGTCCCCGTACGGGGAATTCACCCCTCCACTTT
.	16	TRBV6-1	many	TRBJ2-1	CASSEDTGGSYNEQFF	TGTGCCAGCAGTGAAGACACAGGTGGGTCCTACAATGAGCAGTTCTTC
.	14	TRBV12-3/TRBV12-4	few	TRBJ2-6	CASSTDAGANVLTF	TGTGCCAGCAGCACGGATGCTGGGGCCAACGTCCTGACTTTC
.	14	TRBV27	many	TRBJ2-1	CATRTLGENNEQFF	TGTGCCACCCGCACTCTAGGGGAAAACAATGAGCAGTTCTTC
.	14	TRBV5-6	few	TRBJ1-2	CASSSDGQNYGYTF	TGTGCCAGCAGCTCGGACGGTCAGAACTATGGCTACACCTTC
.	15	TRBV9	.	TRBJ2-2	CASSGDLGPTGELFF	TGTGCCAGCAGCGGTGACCTGGGTCCCACCGGGGAGCTGTTTTTT
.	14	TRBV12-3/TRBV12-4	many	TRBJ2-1	CASSLRRVPNEQFF	TGTGCCAGCAGTTTAAGGCGGGTCCCCAATGAGCAGTTCTTC
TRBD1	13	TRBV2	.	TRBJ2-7	CAFLGGPLNEQYF	TGTGCCTTTCTAGGGGGCCCCCTGAACGAGCAGTACTTC
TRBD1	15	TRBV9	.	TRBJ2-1	CASSVGTGDYNEQFF	TGTGCCAGCAGCGTCGGGACAGGGGACTACAATGAGCAGTTCTTC
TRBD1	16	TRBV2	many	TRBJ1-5	CASSRDRGYGNQPQHF	TGTGCCAGCAGCCGGGACAGGGGGTATGGCAATCAGCCCCAGCATTTT
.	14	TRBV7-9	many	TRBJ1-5	CATSGRESNQPQHF	TGTGCCACATCGGGCCGGGAATCCAATCAGCCCCAGCATTTT
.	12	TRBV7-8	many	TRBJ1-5	CASSLQDQPQHF	TGTGCCAGCAGCTTACAGGATCAGCCCCAGCATTTT
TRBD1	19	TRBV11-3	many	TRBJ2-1	CASSSYQVEGTGGYNEQFF	TGTGCCAGCAGCTCCTACCAGGTCGAAGGGACAGGGGGTTACAATGAGCAGTTCTTC
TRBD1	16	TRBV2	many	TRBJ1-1	CASEGAVTEGNTEAFF	TGTGCCAGCGAGGGGGCAGTAACAGAAGGGAACACTGAAGCTTTCTTT
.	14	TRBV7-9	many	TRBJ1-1	CASSPQHMNTEAFF	TGTGCCAGCAGCCCCCAACACATGAACACTGAAGCTTTCTTT
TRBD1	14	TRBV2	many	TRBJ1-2	CASSSGTGTYGYTF	TGTGCCAGCAGCTCCGGGACAGGGACCTATGGCTACACCTTC
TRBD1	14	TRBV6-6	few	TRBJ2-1	CASSGQGVYNEQFF	TGTGCCAGCAGTGGGCAGGGGGTATACAATGAGCAGTTCTTC
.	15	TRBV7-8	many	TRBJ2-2	CASSLASRGAGELFF	TGTGCCAGCAGCTTAGCGAGCAGGGGCGCCGGGGAGCTGTTTTTT
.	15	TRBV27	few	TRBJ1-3	CASSQTGVPGNTIYF	TGTGCCAGCAGTCAGACAGGAGTCCCTGGAAACACCATATATTTT
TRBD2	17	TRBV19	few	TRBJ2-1	CASSIDSGEHSYNEQFF	TGTGCCAGTAGTATAGATAGCGGGGAGCACTCCTACAATGAGCAGTTCTTC
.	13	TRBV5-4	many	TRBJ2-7	CASSPRDLGEQYF	TGTGCCAGCAGTCCCCGGGACCTGGGCGAGCAGTACTTC
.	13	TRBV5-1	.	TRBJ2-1	CASSLGHTRKQFF	TGCGCCAGCAGCCTGGGGCATACCAGGAAGCAGTTCTTC
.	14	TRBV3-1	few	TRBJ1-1	CASSHLSGGTEAFF	TGTGCCAGCAGCCACCTCTCGGGAGGCACTGAAGCTTTCTTT
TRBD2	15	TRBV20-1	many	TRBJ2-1	CSAGTTSGVNNEQFF	TGCAGTGCTGGGACTACTAGCGGAGTCAACAATGAGCAGTTCTTC
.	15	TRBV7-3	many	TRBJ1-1	CASSSRGAPNTEAFF	TGTGCCAGCAGTTCAAGGGGGGCTCCGAACACTGAAGCTTTCTTT
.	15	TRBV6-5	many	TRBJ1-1	CASSSTDRLNTEAFF	TGTGCCAGCAGTTCCACCGACAGGCTGAACACTGAAGCTTTCTTT
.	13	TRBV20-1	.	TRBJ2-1	CSARRGVAGEQFF	TGCAGTGCTAGAAGGGGGGTGGCGGGTGAGCAGTTCTTC
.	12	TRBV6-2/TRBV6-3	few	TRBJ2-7	CASSSYRAEQYF	TGTGCCAGCAGTTCCTACAGGGCTGAGCAGTACTTC
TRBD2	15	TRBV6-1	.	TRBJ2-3	CASRGLAESTDTQYF	TGTGCCAGCAGAGGACTAGCGGAAAGCACAGATACGCAGTATTTT
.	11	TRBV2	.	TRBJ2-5	CASSAGATQYF	TGTGCCAGCAGTGCGGGGGCGACCCAGTACTTC
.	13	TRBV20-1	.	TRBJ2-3	CSASVPSTDTQYF	TGCAGTGCTTCGGTCCCTAGCACAGATACGCAGTATTTT
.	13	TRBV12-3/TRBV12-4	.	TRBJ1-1	CASRLGTPLGAFF	TGTGCCAGCAGATTAGGGACCCCTCTCGGAGCTTTCTTT
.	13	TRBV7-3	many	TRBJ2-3	CASSSAIPDTQYF	TGTGCCAGCAGCTCCGCTATACCAGATACGCAGTATTTT
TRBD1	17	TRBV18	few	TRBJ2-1	CASSRRTGTGGGNEQFF	TGTGCCAGCTCACGAAGGACCGGGACAGGGGGCGGGAATGAGCAGTTCTTC
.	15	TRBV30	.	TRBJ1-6	CAWSATGTGDTPLHF	TGTGCCTGGAGTGCCACCGGGACCGGCGATACACCCCTCCACTTT
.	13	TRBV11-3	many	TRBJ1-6	CASSLDSNSPLHF	TGTGCCAGCAGCTTAGACTCGAATTCACCCCTCCACTTT
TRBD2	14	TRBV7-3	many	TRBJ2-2	CASGTSGRAGELFF	TGTGCCAGCGGGACTAGCGGGAGAGCCGGGGAGCTGTTTTTT
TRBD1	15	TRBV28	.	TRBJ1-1	CATTLGAGGVSEAFF	TGTGCCACCACCCTAGGGGCAGGGGGGGTTTCTGAAGCTTTCTTT
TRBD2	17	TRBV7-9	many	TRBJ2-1	CASSSPTSGSSYNEQFF	TGTGCCAGCAGCTCTCCGACTAGCGGGAGCTCCTACAATGAGCAGTTCTTC
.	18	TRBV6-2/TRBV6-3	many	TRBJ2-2	CASSYSRGVYTNTGELFF	TGTGCCAGCAGTTACTCGAGAGGGGTATACACGAACACCGGGGAGCTGTTTTTT
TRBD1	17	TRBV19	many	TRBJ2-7	CASSIVAKPGQPYEQYF	TGTGCCAGTAGTATAGTTGCAAAACCGGGACAGCCTTACGAGCAGTACTTC
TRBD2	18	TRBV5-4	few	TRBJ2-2	CASSPRTSGSKISGELFF	TGTGCCAGCAGTCCAAGGACTAGCGGGAGTAAAATCTCCGGGGAGCTGTTTTTT